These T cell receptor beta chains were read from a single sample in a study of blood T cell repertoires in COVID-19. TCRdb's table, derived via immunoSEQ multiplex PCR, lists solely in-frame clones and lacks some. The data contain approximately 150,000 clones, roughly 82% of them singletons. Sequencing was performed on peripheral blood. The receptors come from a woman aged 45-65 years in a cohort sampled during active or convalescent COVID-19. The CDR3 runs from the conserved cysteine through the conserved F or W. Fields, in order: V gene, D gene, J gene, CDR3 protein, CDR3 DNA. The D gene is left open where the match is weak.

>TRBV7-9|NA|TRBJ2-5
CASSLGAGKQETQYF
TGTGCCAGCAGCTTAGGGGCCGGTAAACAAGAGACCCAGTACTTC
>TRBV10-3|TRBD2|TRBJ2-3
CAIRGTSGDTDTQYF
TGTGCCATCAGGGGGACTAGCGGGGACACAGATACGCAGTATTTT
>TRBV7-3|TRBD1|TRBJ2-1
CASSPGTGRYNEQFF
TGTGCCAGCAGCCCCGGGACAGGTCGCTACAATGAGCAGTTCTTC
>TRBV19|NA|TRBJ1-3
CASSMHSSGNTIYF
TGTGCCAGTAGTATGCACTCCTCTGGAAACACCATATATTTT
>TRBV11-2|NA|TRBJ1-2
CATSGANYGYTF
TGTGCCACCTCAGGTGCTAACTATGGCTACACCTTC
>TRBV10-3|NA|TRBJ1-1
CAISEIVSTEAFF
TGTGCCATCAGTGAGATAGTTAGCACTGAAGCTTTCTTT
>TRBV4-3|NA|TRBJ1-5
CASSPSTGWNQPQHF
TGCGCCAGCAGCCCAAGTACGGGTTGGAATCAGCCCCAGCATTTT
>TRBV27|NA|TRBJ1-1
CASSPNRQAPEAFF
TGTGCCAGCAGTCCAAATCGACAGGCCCCTGAAGCTTTCTTT
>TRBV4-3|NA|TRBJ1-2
CASSQRGTGKVYGYTF
TGCGCCAGCAGCCAAAGGGGGACCGGCAAGGTCTATGGCTACACCTTC
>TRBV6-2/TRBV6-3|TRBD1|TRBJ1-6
CASSLEQGFTGSPLHF
TGTGCCAGCAGTCTGGAACAGGGGTTTACGGGATCACCCCTCCACTTT